The 24 T cell receptor beta chains below all came from one sample that was sequenced in a study of cytomegalovirus exposure and HLA in healthy donors. Use of 60 Vbeta and 13 Jbeta primers characterized the PCR. The method was immunoSEQ multiplex PCR; TCRdb's version includes in-frame clones alone and lacks a portion of them. Of fewer than 150,000 clones in the sample, around 85% were seen once. The material sequenced was PBMCs. Receptors originate from a young woman in good health and CMV-seropositive.

Details on this clone: Other DNA sequences in the same sample also yield this CDR3. The V and J genes are TRBV5-1 and TRBJ2-7, with 7 bases that match TRBD1. This CDR3 spans 18 amino acids. From germline, CDR1 is SGHRS and CDR2 YFSETQ. The junction had 13 bases not matched to a gene; V was cut back by 0 bases and J by 1 base. CDR3 coding DNA: TGCGCCAGCAGCTTGGGTTACAGGGGCCCGCGTGGTTCCTACGAGCAGTACTTC. Translating gives CASSLGYRGPRGSYEQYF.

This rearrangement joins TRBV6-4 to TRBJ1-5; tentatively, D is TRBD1 (6 bases). The germline gives CDR1 MRHNA, CDR2 SNTAGT. Trimming removed 6 bases from V and 2 bases from J, with 14 bases in between. The CDR3 is made up of 15 amino acids. The CDR3 nucleotides are TGTGCCAGCAGCGAGCAAGGGGGAGGCAATCAGCCCCAGCATTTT. Amino acid sequence: CASSEQGGGNQPQHF.

This clone was detected once. The V call is TRBV10-3, the J call TRBJ2-5; D unclear. The V gene lost 10 bases and the J gene lost 4 bases, with 10 bases spanning the gap. Germline V gene sequence: CDR1 ENHRY, CDR2 SYGVKD. This CDR3 is built from 11 residues. The CDR3 coding sequence is TGTGCCACTACTAATCGAGAGACCCAGTACTTC. It translates to CATTNRETQYF.

The CDR3 nucleotides are TGTGCCAGCAGTGACATGCAAGAGACCCAGTACTTC. Its translation: CASSDMQETQYF. The rearrangement uses TRBV5-6 and TRBJ2-5; D gene ambiguous. Germline values: CDR1 SGHDT, CDR2 YYEEEE. CDR3 length: 12 amino acids. Trimming removed 5 bases from V and 2 bases from J, with 7 bases in between.

The chain uses TRBV5-1 and TRBJ2-1; 13 nucleotides line up with TRBD2. The J segment lost 7 bases and the V segment lost 0 bases, leaving 1 base of the junction unmatched. Germline CDR1 SGHRS, CDR2 YFSETQ. CDR3 length: 15 residues. The CDR3 DNA follows: TGCGCCAGCAGCTTGGCACTAGCGGGAGGGAATGAGCAGTTCTTC. Translated, it gives CASSLALAGGNEQFF. The full variable domain, in which reference TRBV5-1 and TRBJ2-1 provide the parts outside the CDR3, is KAGVTQTPRYLIKTRGQQVTLSCSPISGHRSVSWYQQTPGQGLQFLFEYFSETQRNKGNFPGRFSGRQFSNSRSEMNVSTLELGDSALYLCASSLALAGGNEQFFGPGTRLTVL.

V is TRBV7-9 and J is TRBJ2-3; 9 bases are a match to TRBD1. Germline V lookup: CDR1 SEHNR, CDR2 FQNEAQ (reference sequence). The CDR3 totals 18 residues. The junction had 12 bases not matched to a gene; V was cut back by 5 bases and J by 0 bases. The CDR3 region is CASSPRGQGLTSTDTQYF. The CDR3 DNA reads TGTGCCAGCAGCCCAAGGGGACAGGGTCTGACTAGCACAGATACGCAGTATTTT.

This clone was detected only a few times. This chain uses TRBV20-1 with TRBJ1-4, with D unresolved. The CDR3 length is 11 residues. CDR1 is DFQATT, CDR2 SNEGSKA, per germline (reference sequence). With 6 bases removed from V and 7 bases from J, the gap between germline ends came to 9 bases. The CDR3 DNA reads TGCAGTGCCCCCTTGGCTGAAAAACTGTTTTTT. Amino acids: CSAPLAEKLFF.

The chain carries TRBV2 and TRBJ2-5, with 7 bases lining up with TRBD1. V shed 7 bases and J 1 base; nucleotides not matched to a gene: 6. Germline V lookup: CDR1 SNHLY, CDR2 FYNNEI. The CDR3 contains 14 residues. The CDR3: CASTVDRAQETQYF. The CDR3 coding sequence is TGTGCCAGCACCGTAGACAGGGCCCAAGAGACCCAGTACTTC.

The chain has TRBV6-5 and TRBJ1-1; D is uncertain. The CDR3 length is 13 residues. V was shortened by 5 bases and J by 4 bases, with 11 bases between the two germline ends. Germline-derived CDR1 and CDR2 are MNHEY and SVGAGI. Here the CDR3 DNA reads TGTGCCAGCAGTGGGCGGGAGGGCACTGAAGCTTTCTTT. Its translation: CASSGREGTEAFF.

This clone showed up just once. This rearrangement joins TRBV2 to TRBJ2-1; no definite D call. There are 10 residues in the CDR3. Germline assignment: CDR1 SNHLY and CDR2 FYNNEI. V was shortened by 5 bases and J by 10 bases, with 6 bases between the two germline ends. CDR3 DNA: TGTGCCAGCAGTATCCTAGAGCAGTTCTTC. As protein: CASSILEQFF.

V gene TRBV7-6 combines with J gene TRBJ2-5; 7 bases are shared with TRBD1. Per germline, CDR1 SGHVS and CDR2 FNYEAQ. This CDR3 is built from 18 residues. Unmatched junction bases numbered 13, after V lost 3 bases and J lost 0 bases. CDR3 residues: CASSLDEGARWYQETQYF. For the CDR3, the DNA is TGTGCCAGCAGCTTGGATGAGGGGGCGCGGTGGTACCAAGAGACCCAGTACTTC. The full variable domain, its missing parts supplied by reference TRBV7-6 and TRBJ2-5, is GAGVSQSPRYKVTKRGQDVALRCDPISGHVSLYWYRQALGQGPEFLTYFNYEAQQDKSGLPNDRFSAERPEGSISTLTIQRTEQRDSAMYRCASSLDEGARWYQETQYFGPGTRLLVL.

V and J are TRBV21-1 and TRBJ1-1; TRBD1, the table's D call, was not compared with the DNA. TRBV21-1 corresponds to a pseudogene. This CDR3 region has 12 residues. The DNA of the CDR3 is TGTGCCAGCCCTCAGGGGAACACTGAAGCTTTCTTT. Translation gives CASPQGNTEAFF.

This chain links TRBV7-9 with TRBJ1-2; D remains ambiguous. Germline V gene sequence: CDR1 SEHNR, CDR2 FQNEAQ (reference sequence). V was trimmed by 2 bases and J by 4 bases, leaving 23 bases between them. The CDR3 loop spans 18 amino acids. The CDR3, as DNA: TGTGCCAGCAGCTTAAGTTCACGGAATAGTCTGGGCGCCTATGGCTACACCTTC. It codes for CASSLSSRNSLGAYGYTF. The full variable domain, completed using reference TRBV7-9 and TRBJ1-2, is DTGVSQNPRHKITKRGQNVTFRCDPISEHNRLYWYRQTLGQGPEFLTYFQNEAQLEKSRLLSDRFSAERPKGSFSTLEIQRTEQGDSAMYLCASSLSSRNSLGAYGYTFGSGTRLTVV.

The rearrangement joins TRBV28 to TRBJ2-7; 8 nucleotides match TRBD1. J gave up 4 bases and V 4 bases, and 15 bases lay outside the gene matches. Germline CDR1 and CDR2: MDHEN and SYDVKM. The CDR3 runs 17 residues. The CDR3 DNA reads as TGTGCCAGCAGTTCACCCCGTGAGCAGGGGGCATATTACGAGCAGTACTTC. It codes for CASSSPREQGAYYEQYF. Variable domain in full (rest from reference TRBV28 and TRBJ2-7): DVKVTQSSRYLVKRTGEKVFLECVQDMDHENMFWYRQDPGLGLRLIYFSYDVKMKEKGDIPEGYSVSREKKERFSLILESASTNQTSMYLCASSSPREQGAYYEQYFGPGTRLTVT.

The CDR3 loop reads CASSSRTSDIYNEQFF. CDR3 bases: TGTGCCAGCAGTTCAAGGACTAGCGACATCTACAATGAGCAGTTCTTC. This chain uses TRBV27 with TRBJ2-1, with 9 bases lining up with TRBD2. CDR1 and CDR2 from the germline V gene are MNHEY and SMNVEV (reference sequence). The CDR3 consists of 16 residues. Trimming cost V 4 bases and J 3 bases; bases outside gene matches: 7.

The V and J genes are TRBV28 and TRBJ2-7; weak D call: TRBD1 (5 bases). Trimming removed 0 bases from V and 2 bases from J, with 11 bases in between. The CDR3 length is 15 residues. CDR1 MDHEN and CDR2 SYDVKM come from the germline V gene. The CDR3 here is CASSLWSQGPYEQYF. CDR3 DNA: TGTGCCAGCAGTTTATGGTCCCAGGGCCCCTACGAGCAGTACTTC.

This rearrangement joins TRBV5-1 to TRBJ2-3; D not certain. Germline V gene sequence: CDR1 SGHRS, CDR2 YFSETQ. The CDR3 spans 15 residues. The V and J ends lost 0 bases and 3 bases respectively, with 11 bases between them. The CDR3 protein is CASSLDPTRTDTQYF. The CDR3 DNA is TGCGCCAGCAGCTTGGACCCTACCCGTACAGATACGCAGTATTTT. The whole variable domain, remainder taken from reference TRBV5-1 and TRBJ2-3, is KAGVTQTPRYLIKTRGQQVTLSCSPISGHRSVSWYQQTPGQGLQFLFEYFSETQRNKGNFPGRFSGRQFSNSRSEMNVSTLELGDSALYLCASSLDPTRTDTQYFGPGTRLTVL.

The V and J genes are TRBV6-4 and TRBJ1-2, with unresolved D. V shed 3 bases and J shed 0 bases, with 17 bases lying between them. Germline lookup yields CDR1 MRHNA and CDR2 SNTAGT. The CDR3 loop spans 17 amino acids. Here the CDR3 reads CASSDPRRAETNYGYTF. CDR3 bases: TGTGCCAGCAGTGATCCCCGGCGGGCGGAAACTAACTATGGCTACACCTTC.

The chain links TRBV2 to TRBJ1-1; D not certain. V lost 6 bases to trimming and J lost 4 bases, with 9 bases between them. Germline V lookup: CDR1 SNHLY, CDR2 FYNNEI. CDR3 length: 12 amino acids. The DNA for the CDR3 is TGTGCCAGCAGGCCGGTTAGCACTGAAGCTTTCTTT. This translates into CASRPVSTEAFF. Supplemented by reference TRBV2 and TRBJ1-1, the full variable domain reads EPEVTQTPSHQVTQMGQEVILRCVPISNHLYFYWYRQILGQKVEFLVSFYNNEISEKSEIFDDQFSVERPDGSNFTLKIRSTKLEDSAMYFCASRPVSTEAFFGQGTRLTVV.

This clone was found once. V usage is TRBV5-1 and J usage is TRBJ2-1; D gene ambiguous. Trimming left V 1 base short and J 6 bases short, with 8 bases between. The CDR3 runs 13 residues. Looked up from germline, CDR1 is SGHRS and CDR2 is YFSETQ. CDR3 DNA sequence: TGCGCCAGCAGCTTGCTAGTTGGCAATGAGCAGTTCTTC. This translates into CASSLLVGNEQFF. The full variable domain, completed using reference TRBV5-1 and TRBJ2-1, is KAGVTQTPRYLIKTRGQQVTLSCSPISGHRSVSWYQQTPGQGLQFLFEYFSETQRNKGNFPGRFSGRQFSNSRSEMNVSTLELGDSALYLCASSLLVGNEQFFGPGTRLTVL.

J is TRBJ2-1 and V is TRBV4-1; possible D gene TRBD1, 5 bases. The germline V gene encodes CDR1 MGHRA and CDR2 YSYEKL. The CDR3 consists of 16 residues. The ends were cut back, 3 bases at V and 7 bases at J, with 19 bases in the middle. The CDR3 bases are TGCGCCAGCAGCCACATTGGGGCAGGGCCCGGGAATGAGCAGTTCTTC. This translates into CASSHIGAGPGNEQFF.

The V and J genes are TRBV11-2 and TRBJ1-2; D is uncertain. Germline values: CDR1 SGHAT, CDR2 FQNNGV. This CDR3 has 12 residues. V lost 1 base and J 3 bases, leaving 3 bases between the germline ends. The CDR3: CASSLGDYGYTF. DNA for the CDR3: TGTGCCAGCAGCTTAGGCGACTATGGCTACACCTTC.

This sequence joins TRBV19 and TRBJ2-7; 11 bases align to TRBD2. The ends lost 6 bases at V and 2 bases at J; junction bases unmatched: 6. This CDR3 has 15 residues. Germline CDR1 is LNHDA and CDR2 is SQIVND (reference sequence). The CDR3 protein is CASSQTSGMAYEQYF. DNA of the CDR3: TGTGCCAGTAGCCAGACTAGCGGGATGGCCTACGAGCAGTACTTC. Variable domain in full (rest from reference TRBV19 and TRBJ2-7): DGGITQSPKYLFRKEGQNVTLSCEQNLNHDAMYWYRQDPGQGLRLIYYSQIVNDFQKGDIAEGYSVSREKKESFPLTVTSAQKNPTAFYLCASSQTSGMAYEQYFGPGTRLTVT.

V usage is TRBV19 and J usage is TRBJ1-2, with unresolved D. Trimming left V 3 bases short and J 0 bases short, with 11 bases between. CDR3 length equals 15 residues. Germline V gives CDR1 LNHDA, CDR2 SQIVND (reference sequence). CDR3 coding DNA: TGTGCCAGTAGTATTGGTGGCCTCTCTAACTATGGCTACACCTTC. This gives the protein CASSIGGLSNYGYTF.